The 32 T cell receptor beta chains below all came from one sample that was sequenced in a study of blood T cell repertoires in COVID-19. Data came from immunoSEQ multiplex PCR; TCRdb stores just in-frame clones and leaves some out. The table has around 280,000 clones, around 88% seen once. Sequencing used PBMCs or T cells enriched from blood (not recorded which). These receptors all stem from a woman between 40 and 55 years old who had recovered from COVID-19.

The chain carries TRBV30 and TRBJ2-7, with D possibly being TRBD1 (6 bases). V was clipped by 2 bases and J by 2 bases, with 10 bases between them. The CDR3 is 13 amino acids. Germline assignment: CDR1 GTSNPN and CDR2 SVGIG (reference sequence). The CDR3: CAWSSRDTYEQYF. In DNA, the CDR3 is TGTGCCTGGAGTTCCCGGGACACCTACGAGCAGTACTTC. Full variable domain (remainder filled in from reference TRBV30 and TRBJ2-7): SQTIHQWPATLVQPVGSPLSLECTVEGTSNPNLYWYRQAAGRGLQLLFYSVGIGQISSEVPQNLSASRPQDRQFILSSKKLLLSDSGFYLCAWSSRDTYEQYFGPGTRLTVT.

The rearrangement uses TRBV28 and TRBJ2-3; TRBD2 matches at 9 bases. Trimming took 5 bases from V and 6 from J; bases not matched to a gene: 6. The CDR3 spans 14 residues. CDR1 MDHEN and CDR2 SYDVKM come from the germline V gene. The CDR3 spells CASSPSGRHDTQYF. CDR3 nucleotides: TGTGCCAGCAGTCCGAGCGGGAGGCACGATACGCAGTATTTT.

J is TRBJ2-7 and V is TRBV28; 10 bases map to TRBD2. Germline CDR1 is MDHEN and CDR2 is SYDVKM. This CDR3 is built from 16 residues. Trimming cost V 4 bases and J 3 bases; bases outside gene matches: 9. The CDR3 reads CASSSPIAGGYYEQYF. DNA of the CDR3: TGTGCCAGCAGTTCCCCAATAGCGGGAGGCTACTACGAGCAGTACTTC.

The V and J genes are TRBV24-1 and TRBJ1-1, with D unresolved. V lost 9 bases and J 0 bases, leaving 13 bases between the germline ends. Germline CDR1 is KGHDR and CDR2 is SFDVKD. The CDR3 length is 14 residues. Written as DNA, the CDR3 is TGTGCCACCCAAGGAGGGAGCCTGAACACTGAAGCTTTCTTT. Its protein is CATQGGSLNTEAFF.

The chain carries TRBV6-2 or TRBV6-3 and TRBJ2-1, with 10 bases lining up with TRBD2. Per the germline V gene, CDR1 is MNHEY and CDR2 is SVGEGT. The length of the CDR3 is 15 residues. The V gene end was trimmed by 4 bases and the J gene end by 7 bases; junction bases not matched to a gene: 7. DNA of the CDR3: TGTGCCAGCAGTTGGACTAGCGGAGGGGTAAATGAGCAGTTCTTC. Its protein is CASSWTSGGVNEQFF.

The chain links TRBV7-2 to TRBJ2-3; D uncertain. Per germline, CDR1 SGHTA and CDR2 FQGNSA. CDR3 length equals 16 residues. Between the trimmed V and J ends, which lost 0 bases and 1 base, there was a span of 11 bases. CDR3 nucleotides: TGTGCCAGCAGCTTAGCAGTAGCTTCGGGCACAGATACGCAGTATTTT. This gives the protein CASSLAVASGTDTQYF.

A few counts support this clone. The chain links TRBV2 to TRBJ2-7, with D uncertain. This CDR3 contains 10 residues. V gave up 6 bases and J gave up 3 bases, with 3 bases separating them. Looked up from germline, CDR1 is SNHLY and CDR2 is FYNNEI. The CDR3 region is CASSRYEQYF. As DNA, the CDR3 is TGTGCCAGCAGCCGCTACGAGCAGTACTTC.

This chain joins TRBV2 and TRBJ2-7; perhaps TRBD2 as D (5 bases). Germline CDR1 SNHLY, CDR2 FYNNEI. The CDR3 contains 13 residues. Trimming removed 6 bases from V and 0 bases from J, with 9 bases in between. The CDR3 region has the DNA TGTGCCAGCAGGAGGGTAGCCTCCTACGAGCAGTACTTC. Translating it yields CASRRVASYEQYF.

The rearrangement joins TRBV25-1 to TRBJ2-2, with a weak D call TRBD1 (6 bases). CDR1 is MGHDK, CDR2 SYGVNS, per germline. Trimming removed 2 bases from V and 7 bases from J, with 8 bases in between. This CDR3 has 13 amino acids. The CDR3: CASSEAGVGELFF. CDR3 nucleotides: TGTGCCAGCAGTGAAGCAGGGGTCGGGGAGCTGTTTTTT.

This chain links TRBV9 with TRBJ1-2, with TRBD1 identical over 7 bases. This CDR3 comprises 15 residues. Germline CDR1 reads SGDLS; CDR2 reads YYNGEE. J lost 6 bases, V lost 3 bases, and 11 bases had no gene match. CDR3 amino acids: CASSAIEGAVDGYTF. In DNA, the CDR3 is TGTGCCAGCAGCGCCATCGAGGGGGCGGTGGATGGCTACACCTTC.

This rearrangement joins TRBV18 to TRBJ1-5, with 7 bases aligning to TRBD1. V lost 4 bases, J lost 0 bases, and 6 bases stayed unmatched. Germline CDR1 reads KGHSH; CDR2 reads LQKENI. CDR3 length equals 16 residues. CDR3 DNA: TGTGCCAGCTCACTGGGGACAGTTGATAGCAATCAGCCCCAGCATTTT. Translated, it gives CASSLGTVDSNQPQHF.

The rearrangement links TRBV7-3 to TRBJ2-5, with 7 bases identical to TRBD2. Germline V CDR1 and CDR2: SGHTA, FQGTGA. The CDR3 runs 14 residues. V gave up 2 bases and J gave up 4 bases; unmatched junction bases: 4. The CDR3 nucleotides read TGTGCCAGCAGCTTAGCGGGAGAGGTAGAGACCCAGTACTTC. This gives the protein CASSLAGEVETQYF.

The chain carries TRBV4-2 and TRBJ2-1; 7 bases map to TRBD2. Germline V gene data show CDR1 as LGHNA and CDR2 as YNFKEQ. The length of the CDR3 is 15 residues. Trimming took 1 base from V and 7 from J; bases not matched to a gene: 7. The DNA of the CDR3 is TGTGCCAGCAGCCAAGTAACGGGAGGCGGGAATGAGCAGTTCTTC. Protein: CASSQVTGGGNEQFF.

V gene TRBV7-9 combines with J gene TRBJ1-2, with TRBD1 as a possible D gene (5 bases). Trimming removed 2 bases at V and 0 bases at J, with 10 bases between. The CDR3 has 15 residues. Germline V gives CDR1 SEHNR, CDR2 FQNEAQ (reference sequence). The CDR3 DNA is TGTGCCAGCAGCTTAACGGCAGGGACTAACTATGGCTACACCTTC. It specifies CASSLTAGTNYGYTF.

This clone was detected many times. The V call is TRBV7-9, the J call TRBJ2-7; no definite D call. Germline V gives CDR1 SEHNR, CDR2 FQNEAQ (reference sequence). Trimming pared 5 bases from V and 0 bases from J, leaving 8 bases between. The CDR3 consists of 13 residues. In DNA form, the CDR3 reads TGTGCCAGCAGCGCCACGAGCTCCTACGAGCAGTACTTC. Translation gives CASSATSSYEQYF.

The CDR3 sequence: CAISESGQGYGYTF. The CDR3, as DNA: TGTGCCATCAGTGAGTCGGGACAGGGCTATGGCTACACCTTC. The V gene is TRBV10-3, the J gene TRBJ1-2; 9 nucleotides agree with TRBD1. The germline V gene encodes CDR1 ENHRY and CDR2 SYGVKD. The CDR3 extends over 14 amino acids. After removal of 0 bases from V and 4 bases from J, the junction contained 0 bases not matched to a gene.

This clone was counted between two and nine times. This sequence joins TRBV19 and TRBJ2-2, with D perhaps TRBD1 (5 bases). CDR3 length equals 15 residues. The V end was cut by 7 bases, the J end by 5 bases, with 17 bases between. Germline CDR1 reads LNHDA; CDR2 reads SQIVND (reference sequence). The CDR3 loop is CASTPRGARTGELFF. The CDR3 DNA follows: TGTGCCAGTACCCCTCGTGGGGCAAGGACCGGGGAGCTGTTTTTT.

The V call is TRBV15, the J call TRBJ1-2; tentatively, D is TRBD1 (6 bases). V was pared by 3 bases and J by 1 base, with 18 bases between. Per the germline V gene, CDR1 is LNHNV and CDR2 is YYDKDF (reference sequence). The CDR3 is made up of 17 amino acids. The CDR3 loop is CATSSGTGTRDNYGYTF. As DNA, the CDR3 is TGTGCCACCAGCAGTGGAACAGGGACCCGTGATAACTATGGCTACACCTTC.

The V call is TRBV6-5, the J call TRBJ2-2; no definite D call. The CDR3 is 12 residues long. The ends were cut back, 2 bases at V and 7 bases at J, with 5 bases in the middle. Per the germline V gene, CDR1 is MNHEY and CDR2 is SVGAGI. The DNA of the CDR3 is TGTGCCAGCAGTTACACCTACGGGGAGCTGTTTTTT. It is translated as CASSYTYGELFF.

V and J are TRBV30 and TRBJ2-1; TRBD2 matches 12 bases. The germline CDR1 and CDR2 sequences are GTSNPN and SVGIG (reference sequence). The trim removed 3 bases at V and 0 bases at J, leaving 6 bases unmatched. This CDR3 is built from 17 residues. CDR3: CAWRRLAGGSSYNEQFF. The CDR3 DNA sequence: TGTGCCTGGAGGCGGCTAGCGGGAGGGAGCTCCTACAATGAGCAGTTCTTC.

The rearrangement joins TRBV28 to TRBJ1-5, with a tentative D call TRBD1 (6 bases). The V gene lost 4 bases and the J gene lost 5 bases, with 9 bases spanning the gap. This CDR3 comprises 13 residues. Per germline, CDR1 MDHEN and CDR2 SYDVKM. CDR3 in amino acids: CASSSGVDQPQHF. The CDR3 DNA is TGTGCCAGCAGTTCAGGGGTGGATCAGCCCCAGCATTTT.

This rearrangement joins TRBV7-2 to TRBJ1-4; D gene unclear. This CDR3 spans 15 amino acids. Trimming removed 2 bases from V and 0 bases from J, with 7 bases in between. CDR1 SGHTA and CDR2 FQGNSA come from the germline V gene. Written as DNA, the CDR3 is TGTGCCAGCAGCTTATCGGTTTCAACTAATGAAAAACTGTTTTTT. Its translation is CASSLSVSTNEKLFF.

This clone was picked up many times. The chain is built from TRBV6-1 and TRBJ2-3; 12 bases map to TRBD2. V shed 3 bases, J shed 4 bases, and the junction held 2 bases outside the gene matches. CDR1 and CDR2 (germline): MNHNS, SASEGT. CDR3 length equals 15 residues. The CDR3 DNA sequence: TGTGCCAGCAGTGAGGCTAGCGGGAGGGCAGATACGCAGTATTTT. It is translated as CASSEASGRADTQYF.

The V gene is TRBV10-2, the J gene TRBJ2-7; D is unclear. V was pared by 6 bases and J by 6 bases, with 9 bases between. The CDR3 consists of 11 residues. The germline V gene has CDR1 WSHSY and CDR2 SAAADI. The CDR3 nucleotides are TGCGCCAGCAGGTCAGGCGTCGAGCAGTACTTC. This codes for CASRSGVEQYF.

This sequence joins TRBV6-6 and TRBJ1-1; 7 nucleotides match TRBD1. Germline CDR1 is MNHNY and CDR2 is SVGAGI (reference sequence). The CDR3 consists of 14 residues. V was pared by 7 bases and J by 1 base, with 6 bases of the junction left unmatched. The CDR3 sequence: CASINRGTNTEAFF. DNA of the CDR3: TGTGCCAGCATTAACAGGGGTACGAACACTGAAGCTTTCTTT.

The J gene is TRBJ1-3, the V gene TRBV27; D is unclear. Germline CDR1 and CDR2: MNHEY and SMNVEV (reference sequence). The CDR3 spans 14 residues. V was trimmed by 6 bases and J by 0 bases, leaving 9 bases between them. The CDR3 coding sequence is TGTGCCAGCAGATTAGCCGGCTCTGGAAACACCATATATTTT. This encodes CASRLAGSGNTIYF.

This clone has just one count. The chain links TRBV19 to TRBJ2-3, with 7 positions matching TRBD2. The ends lost 0 bases at V and 0 bases at J; junction bases unmatched: 6. The CDR3 loop spans 17 amino acids. In germline, CDR1 is LNHDA, CDR2 SQIVND (reference sequence). CDR3 nucleotides: TGTGCCAGTAGTATAGATGTCGCTAGCGGAAGCACAGATACGCAGTATTTT. This codes for CASSIDVASGSTDTQYF. The variable domain in full, completed from reference TRBV19 and TRBJ2-3, reads DGGITQSPKYLFRKEGQNVTLSCEQNLNHDAMYWYRQDPGQGLRLIYYSQIVNDFQKGDIAEGYSVSREKKESFPLTVTSAQKNPTAFYLCASSIDVASGSTDTQYFGPGTRLTVL.

The V call is TRBV7-2, the J call TRBJ2-7; 7 bases are shared with TRBD2. This CDR3 region has 14 residues. Germline loops: CDR1 SGHTA, CDR2 FQGNSA. V shed 4 bases and J 7 bases; nucleotides not matched to a gene: 10. The CDR3 DNA follows: TGTGCCAGCAGCTCACTAGCGAACCTGAGGGAGCAGTACTTC. It specifies CASSSLANLREQYF.

The rearrangement joins TRBV7-2 to TRBJ2-7; 9 positions agree with TRBD2. The CDR3 totals 15 residues. The junction had 3 bases not matched to a gene; V was cut back by 3 bases and J by 0 bases. Looked up from germline, CDR1 is SGHTA and CDR2 is FQGNSA. CDR3 sequence: CASSFQTSGSYEQYF. Here the CDR3 DNA reads TGTGCCAGCAGCTTTCAGACTAGCGGCTCCTACGAGCAGTACTTC. The variable domain in full, completed from reference TRBV7-2 and TRBJ2-7, reads GAGVSQSPSNKVTEKGKDVELRCDPISGHTALYWYRQSLGQGLEFLIYFQGNSAPDKSGLPSDRFSAERTGGSVSTLTIQRTQQEDSAVYLCASSFQTSGSYEQYFGPGTRLTVT.

The rearrangement joins TRBV20-1 to TRBJ2-7; possibly TRBD2 for D (5 bases). CDR1 DFQATT and CDR2 SNEGSKA come from the germline V gene (reference sequence). The CDR3 extends over 16 amino acids. V was cut by 3 bases and J by 5 bases, with 23 bases left in between. CDR3 sequence reads: CSASSTWWGVRNEQYF. In DNA, the CDR3 is TGCAGTGCTAGTTCCACCTGGTGGGGAGTAAGAAACGAGCAGTACTTC.

About this clone: An end of the junction does not agree with germline; a read error may underlie this. The V call is TRBV11-1, the J call TRBJ2-3; 12 bases match TRBD2. The CDR3 consists of 15 residues. Germline values: CDR1 SGHAT, CDR2 FQDESV (reference sequence). The CDR3 is CASSLAGGRTDTQYF. The CDR3 DNA sequence: TGTGCCAGCAGCCTAGCGGGAGGGCGGACAGATACGCAGTATTTT.

J is TRBJ2-5 and V is TRBV5-1; 7 bases map to TRBD2. This CDR3 region has 15 residues. Germline CDR1 and CDR2: SGHRS and YFSETQ. V shed 4 bases, J shed 5 bases, and the junction held 11 bases outside the gene matches. Here the CDR3 DNA reads TGCGCCAGCAGCGCGGGACTCCGGCGGGGGGAGACCCAGTACTTC. Amino acids: CASSAGLRRGETQYF.